This TCR beta chain comes out of a study of blood T cells in healthy people across ages. For the second PCR, which ran for about 6 to 11 cycles, a sample-barcoded 5' primer and a J-beta primer mix were used. TCRdb reprocessed the 5' RACE reads via MiXCR and lists one record per CDR3 protein. The table has 600,000 or so distinct CDR3 sequences, approximately 30% seen once; the top ten hold approximately 15%. This clonotype was seen repeatedly, ten times or more. CDR3 length: 14 residues. V lost 3 bases, J lost 2 bases, and 11 bases lay in between. CDR1 is SGDLS and CDR2 is YYNGEE in the germline V gene.

The chain employs TRBV9 and TRBJ1-2; D not resolved. The clonotype originates from a woman aged 80 or over in good health. Sequenced sample: blood. The CDR3 DNA reads TGTGCCAGCAGCGCCTTAGGACGGAACTATGGCTACACCTTC. Translation: CASSALGRNYGYTF. The whole variable domain, remainder taken from reference TRBV9 and TRBJ1-2, is DSGVTQTPKHLITATGQRVTLRCSPRSGDLSVYWYQQSLDQGLQFLIQYYNGEERAKGNILERFSAQQFPDLHSELNLSSLELGDSALYFCASSALGRNYGYTFGSGTRLTVV.